The 24 T cell receptor beta chains below all came from one sample that was sequenced in a study of kidney transplant recipient with SARS-CoV-2 infection. Each CDR3 protein is one row after TCRdb ran MiXCR on the reads. Here the sample spans 200,000 to 300,000 distinct CDR3 sequences, more than 25% being singletons. The sample in question was a blood sample, obtained at baseline and between days 110 and 120 from a kidney transplant recipient. Receptor source: a male patient aged 30 to 39 who had COVID-19 and was a kidney transplant recipient. A subset of T cells may come from the graft donor.

The rearrangement joins TRBV24-1 to TRBJ2-2; 9 bases are shared with TRBD2. V lost 9 bases to trimming and J lost 6 bases; unmatched junction nucleotides: 13. Germline V gene data show CDR1 as KGHDR and CDR2 as SFDVKD. This CDR3 is built from 16 residues. CDR3 sequence: CATWGGRAYRPGELFF. The DNA of the CDR3 is TGTGCCACCTGGGGCGGGAGGGCCTATAGACCCGGGGAGCTGTTTTTT.

Details on this clonotype: This clone may be a read error of a much larger clone one base away. This chain joins TRBV5-6 and TRBJ2-7; 9 bases align to TRBD2. CDR3 length equals 17 residues. The V segment lost 4 bases and the J segment 2 bases; nucleotides outside the gene matches: 13. CDR1 is SGHDT, CDR2 YYEEEE, per germline. The CDR3 loop reads CASSPKQASGITYEQYF. CDR3 in DNA: TGTGCCAGCAGCCCGAAACAGGCTAGCGGGATAACCTACGAGCAGTACTTC.

On this clonotype: A much bigger clone sits one base away, suggesting this may be a read error. V is TRBV28 and J is TRBJ2-7, with 12 positions matching TRBD1. CDR3 length: 14 amino acids. Germline V gives CDR1 MDHEN, CDR2 SYDVKM. The CDR3: CASSLGQGANEHYF. CDR3 DNA sequence: TGTGCCAGCAGTCTGGGACAGGGGGCCAACGAGCATTACTTC.

This clonotype has at least ten counts. V gene TRBV2 combines with J gene TRBJ2-7; 7 bases line up with TRBD1. The ends lost 8 bases at V and 2 bases at J; junction bases unmatched: 12. The CDR3 covers 15 residues. CDR1 and CDR2 from the germline V gene are SNHLY and FYNNEI. CDR3: CASPRNTGATYEQYF. In DNA form, the CDR3 reads TGTGCCAGCCCCAGGAACACAGGGGCGACCTACGAGCAGTACTTC.

A note on this clonotype: A much larger clone differs from this one at a single base, so this may be a read error. Lacking the conserved final phenylalanine or tryptophan, this CDR3 likely reflects a read error. This sequence joins TRBV5-1 and TRBJ1-2; D gene uncertain. The CDR3 has 16 amino acids. V was cut by 0 bases and J by 1 base, with 13 bases left in between. Germline CDR1 reads SGHRS; CDR2 reads YFSETQ. CDR3 nucleotides: TGCGCCAGCAGCTTGGCCGGGCAGGAGTTTAACTATGGCTACACCCTC. This encodes CASSLAGQEFNYGYTL.

The table lists this clonotype with many counts. V and J are TRBV6-5 and TRBJ2-6; D not resolved. CDR3 length: 13 residues. The germline V gene encodes CDR1 MNHEY and CDR2 SVGAGI. V lost 7 bases, J lost 3 bases, and 7 bases lay in between. The CDR3 here is CASTLGGANVLTF. In DNA, the CDR3 is TGTGCCAGCACCTTAGGTGGGGCCAACGTCCTGACTTTC.

This clonotype appeared many times. The genes are TRBV2 and TRBJ2-7; TRBD2 is a possible D gene (5 bases). V dropped 6 bases and J dropped 3 bases, with 6 bases sitting between them. CDR3 size: 11 residues. Germline CDR1 and CDR2: SNHLY and FYNNEI. CDR3 nucleotide sequence: TGTGCCAGCAGAGACTACTACGAGCAGTACTTC. Translated, it gives CASRDYYEQYF.

On this clonotype itself: A much larger clone lies a single base off, so this may be a read error. This sequence joins TRBV28 and TRBJ1-1; TRBD1 agrees at 9 bases. V trimming: 7 bases; J trimming: 9 bases; junction bases outside the gene matches: 12. Germline-derived CDR1 and CDR2 are MDHEN and SYDVKM. This CDR3 comprises 14 residues. CDR3 DNA: TGTGCCAGCAATTTCTCTGGGACAGGGAACAAAGCTTTCTTT. This sequence encodes CASNFSGTGNKAFF.

The CDR3 DNA sequence: TGCAGTGCTAGTAGGGGGACAGGGGGTAGCAATCAGCCCCAGCATTTT. Translated, it gives CSASRGTGGSNQPQHF. The J gene is TRBJ1-5, the V gene TRBV20-1, with 11 bases that match TRBD1. J lost 0 bases, V lost 3 bases, and 4 bases had no gene match. The CDR3 is 16 residues long. Germline V gene sequence: CDR1 DFQATT, CDR2 SNEGSKA (reference sequence).

At least ten counts were recorded for this clonotype. The CDR3 here is CASSFYTATGELFF. Written as DNA, the CDR3 is TGTGCCAGCAGCTTTTATACGGCCACCGGGGAGCTGTTTTTT. The rearrangement joins TRBV7-9 to TRBJ2-2; D is undetermined. Germline CDR1 is SEHNR and CDR2 is FQNEAQ (reference sequence). V was trimmed by 3 bases and J by 4 bases, leaving 9 bases between them. The CDR3 sequence is 14 residues long. The whole variable domain, filled in from reference TRBV7-9 and TRBJ2-2, reads DTGVSQNPRHKITKRGQNVTFRCDPISEHNRLYWYRQTLGQGPEFLTYFQNEAQLEKSRLLSDRFSAERPKGSFSTLEIQRTEQGDSAMYLCASSFYTATGELFFGEGSRLTVL.

This clonotype was counted ten times or more. The chain has TRBV20-1 and TRBJ2-5; TRBD2 agrees at 9 bases. Per germline, CDR1 DFQATT and CDR2 SNEGSKA (reference sequence). V lost 3 bases and J lost 5; bases outside the gene matches: 13. This CDR3 contains 16 residues. The CDR3 bases are TGCAGTGCTAGTAAGGTAGCGGGAGCCCCGCGGGAGACCCAGTACTTC. Amino acid sequence: CSASKVAGAPRETQYF.

In its sample, this clonotype was seen many times. The chain combines TRBV10-3 with TRBJ2-5; TRBD2 matches 10 bases. V shed 3 bases, J shed 5 bases, and the junction held 12 bases outside the gene matches. The CDR3 has 17 amino acids. Germline assignment: CDR1 ENHRY and CDR2 SYGVKD. DNA of the CDR3: TGTGCCATCAGTGACTACGTTAAGCGGGGGGGCAGGGAGACCCAGTACTTC. This gives the protein CAISDYVKRGGRETQYF.

There are a few counts of this clonotype. One end of the junction fails to match germline, which may point to a read error. The chain has TRBV6-2 or TRBV6-3 and TRBJ2-7; D may correspond to TRBD1 or TRBD2 (6 bases each). This CDR3 is built from 16 residues. Germline V lookup: CDR1 MNHEY, CDR2 SVGEGT. CDR3 loop: CTSNERGVGRRYEQYF. For the CDR3, the DNA is TGTACCAGCAATGAAAGGGGGGTAGGACGACGGTACGAGCAGTACTTC.

This clonotype was seen a few times. The V and J genes are TRBV7-3 and TRBJ2-3, with 7 nucleotides matching TRBD2. This CDR3 is 16 amino acids long. CDR1 is SGHTA and CDR2 is FQGTGA in the germline V gene. V gave up 4 bases and J gave up 0 bases; unmatched junction bases: 7. The CDR3 loop reads CASSSQSGASTDTQYF. The CDR3 DNA is TGTGCCAGCAGCTCCCAGAGCGGGGCTAGCACAGATACGCAGTATTTT.

This clonotype was counted many times. V gene TRBV2 combines with J gene TRBJ1-5; D is ambiguous. The V end lost 3 bases, the J end lost 4 bases, and 13 bases lay between the germline ends. CDR1 and CDR2 from the germline V gene are SNHLY and FYNNEI. This CDR3 has 15 amino acids. In nucleotides, the CDR3 is TGTGCCAGCAGTGAGGCGAAGACGGCGAATCAGCCCCAGCATTTT. Translating it yields CASSEAKTANQPQHF.

Comment on this clonotype: A read error may explain this, as a much larger clone is one base away. The chain has TRBV6-5 and TRBJ2-5; D uncertain. The closer fit of TRBJ2-7 to the DNA end suggests the J call may be wrong. In germline, CDR1 is MNHEY, CDR2 SVGAGI. This CDR3 comprises 17 residues. CDR3 nucleotides: TGTGCCAACAGTCCCGCCCCAGTAACCTTGGGGTCCTACGAGCAGTACTTC. It is translated as CANSPAPVTLGSYEQYF.

This chain connects TRBV20-1 to TRBJ1-2; unclear D gene. The germline V and J ends were trimmed by 5 bases and 4 bases, with 23 bases remaining between them. This CDR3 is 16 amino acids long. CDR1 is DFQATT and CDR2 is SNEGSKA in the germline V gene (reference sequence). Here the CDR3 DNA reads TGCAGTGCTGTCAAGTTGCTGTTTCGAAAGACCTATGGCTACACCTTC. Translation: CSAVKLLFRKTYGYTF.

Concerning this clonotype: A much larger clone lies one base from this, so it may be a read error. CDR3: CASSLESGICGYTF. The CDR3 DNA reads TGTGCCAGCAGCTTAGAATCCGGGATCTGTGGCTACACCTTC. V usage is TRBV7-6 and J usage is TRBJ1-2; no clear D. Germline V lookup: CDR1 SGHVS, CDR2 FNYEAQ. This CDR3 region has 14 residues. Trimming stripped 1 base from V and 7 bases from J, with 13 bases between.

A remark on this clonotype: One base away lies a much larger clone, so this may be a sequencing read error. V is TRBV2 and J is TRBJ2-2; 13 nucleotides align to TRBD2. The length of the CDR3 is 16 residues. CDR1 is SNHLY, CDR2 FYNNEI, per germline. The CDR3 DNA reads as TGTGCCTGCAGAACACTAGCGGGAGGGTACACCGGGGAGCTGTTTTTT. Its protein is CACRTLAGGYTGELFF. The full variable domain, with the rest looked up from reference TRBV2 and TRBJ2-2, is EPEVTQTPSHQVTQMGQEVILRCVPISNHLYFYWYRQILGQKVEFLVSFYNNEISEKSEIFDDQFSVERPDGSNFTLKIRSTKLEDSAMYFCACRTLAGGYTGELFFGEGSRLTVL.

This clonotype was counted many times. The CDR3 region has the DNA TGTGCCAGTAGTATCCAGGGGACAGGGAAGAATCAGCCCCAGCATTTT. Residues: CASSIQGTGKNQPQHF. The V gene is TRBV19, the J gene TRBJ1-5, with 9 bases aligning to TRBD1. J gave up 4 bases and V 3 bases, and 7 bases lay outside the gene matches. The length of the CDR3 is 16 residues. The V gene's germline CDR1 is LNHDA and CDR2 SQIVND (reference sequence).

This clonotype was seen many times. This chain joins TRBV3-1 and TRBJ2-5; unclear D gene. Germline V gene lookup returns CDR1 LGHDT and CDR2 YNNKEL (reference sequence). Trimming removed 5 bases at V and 5 bases at J, with 24 bases between. The CDR3 loop spans 17 amino acids. Written as DNA, the CDR3 is TGTGCCAGCAGCTTTGGGGTTCCCATTTCTTTCTCTGAGACCCAGTACTTC. As protein: CASSFGVPISFSETQYF.

At least ten counts were recorded for this clonotype. The rearrangement uses TRBV6-9 and TRBJ1-2; D uncertain. Germline V lookup: CDR1 MNHGY, CDR2 SVAAGI. This CDR3 spans 17 amino acids. V shed 5 bases and J shed 4 bases, with 23 bases lying between them. Here the CDR3 DNA reads TGTGCCAGCAGTGGGTCCGGGCCTTACGGAAAGACCTATGGCTACACCTTC. Encoded protein: CASSGSGPYGKTYGYTF.

This clonotype was seen more than once but under ten times. The chain carries TRBV21-1 and TRBJ2-3; TRBD2, the table's D call, lacks a check against the DNA. TRBV21-1 is labeled a pseudogene. CDR3 length: 17 amino acids. The CDR3 nucleotides read TGTGCCAGCAGTAAGAGTCTAGCTACAGTCATGCAAGATACGCAGTATTTT. Protein product: CASSKSLATVMQDTQYF.

There are many counts of this clonotype. This chain connects TRBV20-1 to TRBJ1-6, with D perhaps TRBD1 (5 bases). Trimming cost V 3 bases and J 7 bases, with 13 bases left between them. The CDR3 sequence is 14 residues long. Per germline, CDR1 DFQATT and CDR2 SNEGSKA (reference sequence). This chain's CDR3 is CSARTGRSNSPLHF. The CDR3 DNA reads TGCAGTGCTAGGACGGGACGGTCGAATTCACCCCTCCACTTT.